One sample yielded the 9 T cell receptor beta chains listed below, sequenced in a study of tumor-infiltrating lymphocytes in oesophageal squamous cell carcinoma. In TCRdb, the PCR reads were re-called with MiXCR into one record per CDR3 protein. The sample carries 15,000 to 20,000 distinct CDR3 sequences, roughly 43% recorded once. The sample comprised normal esophageal tissue next to the tumor. The receptors derive from a male donor with esophageal squamous cell carcinoma.

This clonotype appeared many times. Likely a read error: the CDR3 ends without its conserved phenylalanine or tryptophan. Because the CDR3's place on the DNA is in doubt, the DNA is left out and the CDR3 is given as listed by TCRdb. This sequence joins TRBV7-2 and TRBJ2-7; TRBD1 reflects the table's D call only, with no check against the DNA. 18 amino acids form the CDR3, both terminal residues included. Germline CDR1 is SGHTA and CDR2 is FQGNSA. The CDR3 sequence: CASSLGRDTPTYGYTFGS.

The sample holds many counts of this clonotype. The chain employs TRBV5-4 and TRBJ2-1, with 9 bases matching TRBD2. With V trimmed by 2 bases and J by 7 bases, 10 bases remained unmatched. Germline CDR1 is SGHNT and CDR2 is YYREEE (reference sequence). The CDR3 totals 16 residues. The CDR3 here is CASSFGGRGGLNEQFF. The CDR3 nucleotides are TGTGCCAGCAGCTTTGGCGGGAGGGGGGGTTTAAATGAGCAGTTCTTC.

This clonotype was seen only a few times. This chain joins TRBV5-1 and TRBJ2-7, with 9 bases aligning to TRBD1. The J call may be in error: the DNA end matches TRBJ2-1 better. Per the germline V gene, CDR1 is SGHRS and CDR2 is YFSETQ. The CDR3 is 14 amino acids. Here the CDR3 reads CASSLTGQGYEQFF. The CDR3 DNA reads as TGCGCCAGCAGCTTGACAGGACAGGGGTACGAGCAGTTCTTC.

This chain uses TRBV5-1 with TRBJ2-1; D uncertain. This CDR3 comprises 15 residues. Trimming removed 2 bases at V and 1 base at J, with 10 bases between. The V gene's germline CDR1 is SGHRS and CDR2 YFSETQ. In DNA, the CDR3 is TGCGCCAGCAGCTTCGGAGACCCTTCCTACAATGAGCAGTTCTTC. This translates into CASSFGDPSYNEQFF.

This clonotype came up many times. The chain recombines TRBV6-2 or TRBV6-3 with TRBJ2-7, with a weak D call TRBD1 (6 bases). CDR1 MNHEY and CDR2 SVGEGT come from the germline V gene. The CDR3 has 16 residues. Trimming shortened V by 2 bases and J by 0 bases, and 14 bases separated the two germline ends. The CDR3 here is CASSYRQGLFSYEQYF. The CDR3 bases are TGTGCCAGCAGTTACCGCCAGGGGCTTTTCTCCTACGAGCAGTACTTC.

This clonotype occurred a few times. The chain has TRBV6-1 and TRBJ1-1, with 8 bases fitting TRBD1. Losses at the gene ends were 7 bases for V and 11 bases for J; bases not matched to a gene: 9. The CDR3 is 12 residues long. From germline, CDR1 is MNHNS and CDR2 SASEGT. The CDR3 loop is CASNSGQGKAFF. CDR3 nucleotides: TGTGCCAGCAATTCCGGACAGGGAAAGGCTTTCTTT.

This chain joins TRBV5-6 and TRBJ2-4; 8 nucleotides line up with TRBD1. TRBJ2-1 matches the DNA end more closely, so the J call is doubtful. CDR3 length: 16 residues. The germline gives CDR1 SGHDT, CDR2 YYEEEE. This chain's CDR3 is CASSLDAGTGNNEQFF. CDR3 nucleotide sequence: TGTGCCAGCAGCTTGGATGCCGGGACAGGTAACAATGAGCAGTTCTTC.

The gene calls are TRBV7-3 and TRBJ2-3; 8 bases fit TRBD1. The J call may be mistaken, given a closer DNA end match to TRBJ2-1. CDR1 and CDR2 from the germline V gene are SGHTA and FQGTGA. The CDR3 spans 13 residues. The CDR3 sequence is CASSLQGANEQFF. DNA of the CDR3: TGTGCCAGCAGCTTGCAGGGGGCGAATGAGCAGTTCTTC.

This clonotype has a count of ten or more. The V call is TRBV27, the J call TRBJ2-5; no reliable D call. This CDR3 has 14 amino acids. Germline V gene lookup returns CDR1 MNHEY and CDR2 SMNVEV (reference sequence). V shed 1 base and J shed 11 bases, with 17 bases lying between them. CDR3 in DNA: TGTGCCAGCAGTTTATTATGGCAGCCCAATGAGCAGTACTTC. Translating gives CASSLLWQPNEQYF.